The text below deals with one TCR beta chain. The method was immunoSEQ multiplex PCR; TCRdb's version includes in-frame clones alone and lacks a portion of them. The sample consists of over 75,000 clones, 80% of them appearing once. This sample stems from a study of blood T cell repertoires in COVID-19. At the level of the study: The United States, Italy and Spain supplied acute and convalescent COVID-19 samples. T cells, B-cell-depleted T cells, or PBMCs provided the cDNA or gDNA that served as material.

The source is a woman aged 65 to 85 with acute or convalescent COVID-19. The sample consisted of peripheral blood.

DNA for the CDR3: TGCGCCAGCAGCCATATACAGGGCACAGATACGCAGTATTTT. This translates into CASSHIQGTDTQYF. V usage is TRBV4-1 and J usage is TRBJ2-3, with D perhaps matching TRBD1 (5 bases). Trimming took 3 bases from V and 1 from J, leaving 8 bases between them. This CDR3 is 14 amino acids long. The V gene's germline CDR1 is MGHRA and CDR2 YSYEKL.